Given below is one TCR beta chain in context. No antigen is known for it. One base away there is no much larger clone; base qualities are not given. This specimen comes from a study of a mutant IDH1 vaccine in newly diagnosed glioma (dated by TCRdb to 2020 to 2023). The study in broad terms: Of the 25 to 40 treated patients, about 62% were male and about 38% were female, and the mean age was 40.4 years. Prior to enrollment, patients had been given standard therapy consisting of radiotherapy alone, temozolomide alone, or radiochemotherapy with temozolomide, with the combination given to most patients. Peripheral blood was drawn at six visits: V03 (baseline), V05, V07, V10, V12 and V13. For exploratory analyses, fewer than 30 treated patients had longitudinal TCRB deep sequencing done wherever samples were available.

General study outcomes and caveats: Selection of PBMC samples for TCRB deep sequencing was based on availability. The authors stated that sample limitations prevented analyses of patient blood samples from being reproduced. Across multiple MHC alleles, vaccine-induced immune responses were seen in around 93% of patients. Changes in the top peripheral T cell clonotypes picked up by TCRB sequencing did not appear to be linked to pseudoprogression.

Library creation used the immunoSEQ multiplex PCR assay. Following the manufacturer's protocol, the hsTCRB Kit was used to amplify rearranged TCR beta chain sequences. An Illumina MiSeq was used to sequence the TCRB libraries. Per the source publication's procedure: The kit vendor's proprietary platform handled demultiplexing, trimming and gene mapping. This is the immuneACCESS table as TCRdb keeps it, with only in-frame sequences that have V and J called. A part of the clones is gone; compared with another copy, unresolved V genes explain less than half, and the rest is unexplained. That table gives V, J and clone size, and the DNA gave D and trimming. Counted in this sample were 85,000 to 100,000 clones; roughly 77% of them appeared once. Of the sample, 7.5% falls within the top ten clones. Including the terminal cysteine and phenylalanine, the CDR3 comprises 14 residues. Only the CDR3 DNA is retained, 42 bases long and in frame from the first base. CDR1 and CDR2, per the germline V gene, are MDHEN and SYDVKM. The V end gives up 5 bases and the J end 3 bases, leaving 3 bases in the junction not matched to a gene.

Per the publication, the time point label means: baseline, week 1 (first vaccination visit). The sample's treatment or condition label, in plain terms: pre-vaccination baseline after standard-of-care therapy. Donors had newly diagnosed WHO grade 3 or 4 IDH1-mutant astrocytomas with loss of nuclear ATRX. The samples were drawn from NOA16, a multicentre, single-arm, open-label phase I trial in Germany that tested a mutant IDH1 peptide vaccine in humans for the first time. For immunogenicity testing, the blood drawn at visit V03 was used as the baseline sample. Genomic DNA for TCRB sequencing was extracted from EDTA blood using the DNeasy Blood and Tissue Kit.

The sequence came from a man between 40 and 49 years old with glioma. Here the sequenced sample was PBMCs, taken from a glioma patient treated with radiotherapy, temozolomide or both. The V gene is TRBV28 and the J gene is TRBJ2-7, with 11 junctional bases fitting TRBD1. The nucleotide sequence reads as follows: TGTGCCAGCAGTGCGGGGACAGGGGGCTACGAGCAGTACTTC. It is translated as CASSAGTGGYEQYF.